The 10 T cell receptor beta chains presented below share a single source sample, sequenced in a study of blood T cell repertoires in COVID-19. The data were produced by immunoSEQ multiplex PCR, yet TCRdb's version contains in-frame clones alone and is incomplete. This repertoire shows 200,000 to 250,000 clones, 70% to 90% found once; its top ten account for 10% to 14%. Specimen: PBMCs or T cells enriched from blood (not recorded which). These receptors originate from a man aged 30 to 45 who had recovered from COVID-19.

The V gene is TRBV12-3 or TRBV12-4, the J gene TRBJ1-5, with D tentatively TRBD1 (6 bases). V was shortened by 8 bases and J by 12 bases, with 17 bases between the two germline ends. The CDR3 is made up of 12 amino acids. Here the CDR3 reads CASGGQQRVQHF. The CDR3, as DNA: TGTGCCAGCGGTGGACAGCAACGTGTCCAGCATTTT.

The chain has TRBV5-1 and TRBJ1-1, with D perhaps TRBD1 (5 bases). The CDR3 is made up of 15 amino acids. Between the trimmed V and J ends, which lost 0 bases and 5 bases, there was a span of 14 bases. CDR1 is SGHRS and CDR2 is YFSETQ in the germline V gene. Written as DNA, the CDR3 is TGCGCCAGCAGCTTGGGAGACAGTATCCCAACTGAAGCTTTCTTT. It translates to CASSLGDSIPTEAFF.

In the case of this clone: In the same sample, other DNA sequences code for this CDR3. The rearrangement joins TRBV5-1 to TRBJ2-1; tentative D call: TRBD2 (5 bases). The length of the CDR3 is 14 residues. Germline CDR1 is SGHRS and CDR2 is YFSETQ. V was cut by 1 base and J by 1 base, with 6 bases left in between. As DNA, the CDR3 is TGCGCCAGCAGCTTGCCGGGGTCCTACAATGAGCAGTTCTTC. It translates to CASSLPGSYNEQFF. Variable domain in full (rest from reference TRBV5-1 and TRBJ2-1): KAGVTQTPRYLIKTRGQQVTLSCSPISGHRSVSWYQQTPGQGLQFLFEYFSETQRNKGNFPGRFSGRQFSNSRSEMNVSTLELGDSALYLCASSLPGSYNEQFFGPGTRLTVL.

This clone was seen only a few times. The chain recombines TRBV15 with TRBJ2-2, with a tentative D call TRBD2 (5 bases). V gave up 3 bases and J gave up 0 bases, with 11 bases separating them. Germline V gene lookup returns CDR1 LNHNV and CDR2 YYDKDF (reference sequence). The CDR3 loop spans 16 amino acids. CDR3 bases: TGTGCCACCAGCAGGGGAGCGGTCCCGAACACCGGGGAGCTGTTTTTT. Amino acids: CATSRGAVPNTGELFF.

The rearrangement uses TRBV7-9 and TRBJ1-4; D possibly corresponds to TRBD1 (5 bases). From germline, CDR1 is SEHNR and CDR2 FQNEAQ (reference sequence). With 8 bases removed from V and 6 bases from J, the gap between germline ends came to 10 bases. This CDR3 has 12 amino acids. The CDR3, as DNA: TGTGCCAGCGATGGAGGGGATGAAAAACTGTTTTTT. It translates to CASDGGDEKLFF.

This chain uses TRBV4-3 with TRBJ2-7; tentatively, D is TRBD1 (6 bases). This CDR3 has 14 amino acids. The V gene lost 1 base and the J gene lost 2 bases, with 9 bases spanning the gap. From germline, CDR1 is LGHNA and CDR2 YSLEER. The DNA of the CDR3 is TGCGCCAGCAGCCAAGGTCAGGGGACCTACGAGCAGTACTTC. Translation: CASSQGQGTYEQYF.

V and J are TRBV6-1 and TRBJ1-2, with 12 bases identical to TRBD1. The CDR3 length is 17 residues. Trimming at V came to 4 bases and at J to 7 bases, leaving 13 bases not matched to a gene. CDR1 is MNHNS and CDR2 is SASEGT in the germline V gene. CDR3 coding DNA: TGTGCCAGCAGTGCGGGACAGGGGGCTGTGTTGGTATCTGGCTACACCTTC. Amino acids: CASSAGQGAVLVSGYTF.

The chain uses TRBV19 and TRBJ2-3, with D tentatively TRBD2 (7 bases). Germline V gene data show CDR1 as LNHDA and CDR2 as SQIVND (reference sequence). This CDR3 has 15 amino acids. Between the trimmed V and J ends, which lost 8 bases and 4 bases, there was a span of 19 bases. CDR3 sequence (DNA): TGTGCCAGTGGGCCGGGGGGCCCCCGGGCAGATACGCAGTATTTT. Protein product: CASGPGGPRADTQYF.

This rearrangement joins TRBV6-5 to TRBJ2-3; 8 nucleotides match TRBD2. Per germline, CDR1 MNHEY and CDR2 SVGAGI. The CDR3 spans 15 residues. The V and J ends lost 7 bases and 2 bases, in that order; junction bases with no gene match: 8. CDR3 nucleotide sequence: TGTGCCAGCACCCGACGGGGGGGCATCACAGATACGCAGTATTTT. Translation gives CASTRRGGITDTQYF.

This chain uses TRBV30 with TRBJ1-4; D perhaps matches TRBD1 (5 bases). This CDR3 comprises 13 residues. In germline, CDR1 is GTSNPN, CDR2 SVGIG (reference sequence). V was shortened by 5 bases and J by 8 bases, with 15 bases between the two germline ends. CDR3 region: CAWLGATGEKLFF. CDR3 bases: TGTGCCTGGCTTGGAGCAACAGGAGAAAAACTGTTTTTT.